This entry lists 14 T cell receptor beta chains sequenced from one sample in a study of B cell selection in AIRE deficiency. Sorting defined conventional CD4 T cells as CD4+CD127+. The data were produced by immunoSEQ multiplex PCR, yet TCRdb's version contains in-frame clones alone and is incomplete. The data show tens of thousands of clones, 95% to 98% seen once. Sample: CD4+CD127+ conventional T cells sorted from PBMCs. These receptors originate from a human donor in good health.

The CDR3 coding sequence is TGTGCCAGCAGGGACTACGGGACTAGTACCTACGAGCAGTACTTC. Its protein product is CASRDYGTSTYEQYF. J is TRBJ2-7 and V is TRBV7-3, with 8 bases that match TRBD2. The V gene end was trimmed by 6 bases and the J gene end by 2 bases; junction bases not matched to a gene: 9. The CDR3 sequence is 15 residues long. Germline V lookup: CDR1 SGHTA, CDR2 FQGTGA.

The chain has TRBV9 and TRBJ1-1; perhaps TRBD1 as D (5 bases). Germline lookup yields CDR1 SGDLS and CDR2 YYNGEE. With 0 bases removed from V and 2 bases from J, the gap between germline ends came to 11 bases. This CDR3 has 15 residues. Here the CDR3 DNA reads TGTGCCAGCAGCGTAGTTCGGGGACCTAACACTGAAGCTTTCTTT. It encodes CASSVVRGPNTEAFF.

CDR3 amino acids: CASSQDLDSGAYNEQFF. The CDR3 DNA follows: TGCGCCAGCAGCCAAGATCTGGACTCAGGCGCCTACAATGAGCAGTTCTTC. V and J are TRBV4-3 and TRBJ2-1; a weak D match, TRBD2 (5 bases). The CDR3 totals 17 residues. The germline V and J ends were trimmed by 0 bases and 2 bases, with 14 bases remaining between them. Germline V gene data show CDR1 as LGHNA and CDR2 as YSLEER.

The chain couples TRBV5-5 to TRBJ1-2; tentative D call: TRBD1 (6 bases). The length of the CDR3 is 15 residues. The V end lost 5 bases, the J end lost 4 bases, and 18 bases lay between the germline ends. From germline, CDR1 is SGHKS and CDR2 YYEKEE (reference sequence). In nucleotides, the CDR3 is TGTGCCAGCAGTTTGACAGGTCCTGCTGGCTATGGCTACACCTTC. Encoded protein: CASSLTGPAGYGYTF.

The genes are TRBV7-2 and TRBJ2-5; a possible D gene is TRBD1 (6 bases). This CDR3 comprises 13 residues. Trimming stripped 3 bases from V and 5 bases from J, with 10 bases between. Germline CDR1 reads SGHTA; CDR2 reads FQGNSA. CDR3: CASSFGGGETQYF. As DNA, the CDR3 is TGTGCCAGCAGCTTTGGGGGCGGTGAGACCCAGTACTTC.

The J gene is TRBJ2-7, the V gene TRBV5-1; D is unclear. The CDR3 extends over 12 amino acids. Germline V gives CDR1 SGHRS, CDR2 YFSETQ. Deletions cut 4 bases from V and 2 bases from J, with 7 bases between. The CDR3 DNA reads as TGCGCCAGCAGCCTTAGTACCTACGAGCAGTACTTC. Protein sequence: CASSLSTYEQYF.

This clone has only a few counts. The CDR3 is CASSPPQGATHGYTF. CDR3 sequence (DNA): TGTGCCAGCTCACCACCGCAGGGGGCAACCCATGGCTACACCTTC. The chain recombines TRBV18 with TRBJ1-2; 8 bases align to TRBD1. The CDR3 extends over 15 amino acids. Trimming removed 0 bases from V and 6 bases from J; junction bases left unmatched: 6. CDR1 and CDR2 (germline): KGHSH, LQKENI.

The chain combines TRBV5-1 with TRBJ2-1, with 10 bases identical to TRBD2. After removal of 4 bases from V and 8 bases from J, the junction contained 18 bases not matched to a gene. Looked up from germline, CDR1 is SGHRS and CDR2 is YFSETQ. The CDR3 spans 18 residues. The CDR3 protein is CASSRGGLAGVLRDEQFF. CDR3 in DNA: TGCGCCAGCAGCCGTGGAGGGCTAGCGGGAGTCCTGAGGGATGAGCAGTTCTTC.

The chain uses TRBV28 and TRBJ2-7; D is possibly TRBD2 (6 bases). The CDR3 length is 15 residues. CDR1 and CDR2 from the germline V gene are MDHEN and SYDVKM. V dropped 6 bases and J dropped 3 bases, with 18 bases sitting between them. The CDR3 DNA follows: TGTGCCAGCAGCCGGACCTCAGGGAGGCTCTACGAGCAGTACTTC. Translating it yields CASSRTSGRLYEQYF.

This clone was seen once. This sequence joins TRBV2 and TRBJ1-6, with 9 bases lining up with TRBD1. Trimming took 4 bases from V and 10 from J; bases not matched to a gene: 11. Germline CDR1 and CDR2: SNHLY and FYNNEI. The CDR3 has 16 amino acids. The CDR3 coding sequence is TGTGCCAGCAGTGCGCGAACGGGACAGGGTATGTCACCCCTCCACTTT. Translating gives CASSARTGQGMSPLHF.

The chain links TRBV11-2 to TRBJ2-1; TRBD2 agrees at 12 bases. J lost 13 bases, V lost 5 bases, and 12 bases had no gene match. Per germline, CDR1 SGHAT and CDR2 FQNNGV. This CDR3 contains 15 residues. The CDR3 DNA reads TGTGCCAGCAGCCCGAGGACTAGCGGGAACCCAACCCAGTTCTTC. Its translation is CASSPRTSGNPTQFF.

V usage is TRBV28 and J usage is TRBJ2-7, with 13 nucleotides matching TRBD2. CDR1 is MDHEN and CDR2 is SYDVKM in the germline V gene. With V trimmed by 6 bases and J by 5 bases, 10 bases remained unmatched. The length of the CDR3 is 16 residues. The CDR3: CASRPLGTSGTHEQYF. In DNA form, the CDR3 reads TGTGCCAGCAGACCACTAGGGACTAGCGGGACCCACGAGCAGTACTTC.

The chain links TRBV28 to TRBJ2-7; a weak D match, TRBD2 (6 bases). Per germline, CDR1 MDHEN and CDR2 SYDVKM. The length of the CDR3 is 13 residues. Trimming pared 3 bases from V and 6 bases from J, leaving 12 bases between. CDR3 nucleotides: TGTGCCAGCAGTTTTTATCGGGGAGGCGAGCAGTACTTC. Protein product: CASSFYRGGEQYF.

This sequence joins TRBV21-1 and TRBJ1-6; the D call TRBD1 from the table was never checked on the DNA. TRBV21-1 is designated a pseudogene. This CDR3 has 16 residues. The CDR3 sequence is CASSIQYPPYNSPLHF. The CDR3 DNA follows: TGTGCCAGCAGCATCCAGTATCCTCCTTATAATTCACCCCTCCACTTT.